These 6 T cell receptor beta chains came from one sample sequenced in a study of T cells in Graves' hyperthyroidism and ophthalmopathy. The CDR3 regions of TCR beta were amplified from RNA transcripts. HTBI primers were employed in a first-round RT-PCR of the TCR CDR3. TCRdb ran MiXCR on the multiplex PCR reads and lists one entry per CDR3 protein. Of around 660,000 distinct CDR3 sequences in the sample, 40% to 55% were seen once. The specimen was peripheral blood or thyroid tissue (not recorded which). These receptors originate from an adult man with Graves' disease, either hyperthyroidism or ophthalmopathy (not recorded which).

CDR3: CASSRAPGLAGLTYEQYF. The CDR3 DNA reads TGTGCCAGCAGCCGGGCCCCGGGACTAGCGGGTTTAACCTACGAGCAGTACTTC. The rearrangement links TRBV7-2 to TRBJ2-7; TRBD2 matches at 12 bases. J gave up 2 bases and V 5 bases, and 13 bases lay outside the gene matches. Germline CDR1 is SGHTA and CDR2 is FQGNSA. The CDR3 is 18 amino acids.

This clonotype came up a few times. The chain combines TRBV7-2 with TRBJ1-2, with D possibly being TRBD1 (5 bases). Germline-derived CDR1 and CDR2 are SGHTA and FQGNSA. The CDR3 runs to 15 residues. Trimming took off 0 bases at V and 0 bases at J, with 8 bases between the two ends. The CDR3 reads CASSLAAGPNYGYTF. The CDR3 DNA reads TGTGCCAGCAGCTTAGCGGCAGGGCCTAACTATGGCTACACCTTC.

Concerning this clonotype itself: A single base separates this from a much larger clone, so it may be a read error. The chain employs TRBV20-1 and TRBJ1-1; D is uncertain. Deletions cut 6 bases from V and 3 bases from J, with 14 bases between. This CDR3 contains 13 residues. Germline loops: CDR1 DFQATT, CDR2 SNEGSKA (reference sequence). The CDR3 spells CSAPLWNHTEAFF. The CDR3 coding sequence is TGCAGTGCGCCATTGTGGAATCACACTGAAGCTTTCTTT.

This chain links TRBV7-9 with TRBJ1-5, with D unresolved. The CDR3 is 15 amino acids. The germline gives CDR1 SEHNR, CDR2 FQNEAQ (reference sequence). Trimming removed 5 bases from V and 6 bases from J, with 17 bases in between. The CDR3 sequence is CASSPGGLGIQPQHF. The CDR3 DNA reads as TGTGCCAGCAGCCCAGGCGGCCTGGGCATTCAGCCCCAGCATTTT.

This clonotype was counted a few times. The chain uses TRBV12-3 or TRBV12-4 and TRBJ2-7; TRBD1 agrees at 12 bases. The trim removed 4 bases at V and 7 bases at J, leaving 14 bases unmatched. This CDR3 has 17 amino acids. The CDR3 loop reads CASSSWGQGAGDGEQYF. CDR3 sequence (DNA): TGTGCCAGCAGTTCTTGGGGACAGGGGGCGGGCGATGGGGAGCAGTACTTC.

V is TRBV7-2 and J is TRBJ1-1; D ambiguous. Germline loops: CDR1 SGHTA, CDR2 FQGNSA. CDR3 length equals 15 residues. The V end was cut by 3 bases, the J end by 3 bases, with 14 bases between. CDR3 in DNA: TGTGCCAGCAGCTTGGATCTGGGTGCGGACACTGAAGCTTTCTTT. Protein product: CASSLDLGADTEAFF.